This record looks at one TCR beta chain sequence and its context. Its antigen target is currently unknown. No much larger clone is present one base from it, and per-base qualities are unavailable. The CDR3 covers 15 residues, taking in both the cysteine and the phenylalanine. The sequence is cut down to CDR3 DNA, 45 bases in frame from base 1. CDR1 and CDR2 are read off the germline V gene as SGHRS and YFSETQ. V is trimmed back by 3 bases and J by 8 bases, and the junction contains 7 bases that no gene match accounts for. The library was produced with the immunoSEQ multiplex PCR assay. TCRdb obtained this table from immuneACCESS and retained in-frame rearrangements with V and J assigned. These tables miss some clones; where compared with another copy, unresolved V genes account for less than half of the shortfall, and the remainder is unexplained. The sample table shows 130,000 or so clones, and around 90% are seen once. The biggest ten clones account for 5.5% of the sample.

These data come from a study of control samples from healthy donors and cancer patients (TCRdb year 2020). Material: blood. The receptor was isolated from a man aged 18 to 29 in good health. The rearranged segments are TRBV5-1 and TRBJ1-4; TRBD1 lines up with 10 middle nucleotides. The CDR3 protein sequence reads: CASSSRTGGSEKLFF. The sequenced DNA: TGCGCCAGCAGCTCTAGGACAGGGGGATCCGAAAAACTGTTTTTT.